These 23 T cell receptor beta chains came from one sample sequenced in a study of PD-1 blockade in mismatch repair-deficient tumors. Sequencing was performed with immunoSEQ multiplex PCR; in TCRdb, only in-frame clones are kept and a portion is missing. The data show about 68,000 clones, around 73% seen once. This material consisted of peripheral blood, taken 2 weeks after starting pembrolizumab. The receptors shown here come from an adult with mismatch repair-deficient cancer.

The V and J genes are TRBV5-1 and TRBJ2-5, with 7 bases fitting TRBD1. The junction had 4 bases not matched to a gene; V was cut back by 2 bases and J by 3 bases. This CDR3 has 14 amino acids. Germline lookup yields CDR1 SGHRS and CDR2 YFSETQ. The DNA for the CDR3 is TGCGCCAGCAGCTTTTACGGGACAGAAGAGACCCAGTACTTC. Residues: CASSFYGTEETQYF.

The chain is built from TRBV19 and TRBJ1-5; the match to TRBD1 covers 7 bases. The CDR3 loop spans 14 amino acids. Trimming cost V 3 bases and J 2 bases; bases outside gene matches: 1. From germline, CDR1 is LNHDA and CDR2 SQIVND (reference sequence). In DNA form, the CDR3 reads TGTGCCAGTAGTATTACAGGGGGCAATCAGCCCCAGCATTTT. This encodes CASSITGGNQPQHF. Together with reference TRBV19 and TRBJ1-5, the CDR3 gives the full variable domain: DGGITQSPKYLFRKEGQNVTLSCEQNLNHDAMYWYRQDPGQGLRLIYYSQIVNDFQKGDIAEGYSVSREKKESFPLTVTSAQKNPTAFYLCASSITGGNQPQHFGDGTRLSIL.

Concerning this clone: A read error is possible here, since a much larger clone lies one base away. The chain has TRBV11-3 and TRBJ1-5; D is unresolved. Trimming pared 3 bases from V and 0 bases from J, leaving 6 bases between. The CDR3 is made up of 14 amino acids. The germline V gene has CDR1 SGHNT and CDR2 YENEEA. CDR3 bases: TGTGCCAGCAGCTTGTCAGATAGCAATCAGCCCCAGCATTTT. Translation gives CASSLSDSNQPQHF.

This clone was observed a handful of times. The chain employs TRBV19 and TRBJ2-1; D perhaps matches TRBD2 (6 bases). The CDR3 contains 14 residues. Germline values: CDR1 LNHDA, CDR2 SQIVND (reference sequence). The V end was cut by 3 bases, the J end by 13 bases, with 19 bases between. DNA of the CDR3: TGTGCCAGTAGTATCGACCGCGTTGGGCGGGATCAGTTCTTC. Protein product: CASSIDRVGRDQFF.

The V call is TRBV19, the J call TRBJ2-5; tentative D call: TRBD1 (6 bases). The germline V gene has CDR1 LNHDA and CDR2 SQIVND (reference sequence). The V end was cut by 2 bases, the J end by 3 bases, with 7 bases between. The CDR3 is 13 residues long. The CDR3 DNA reads TGTGCCAGTAGTATAAACAGGGAAGAGACCCAGTACTTC. This codes for CASSINREETQYF.

The chain is built from TRBV11-3 and TRBJ1-2; D is ambiguous. CDR3 length: 18 residues. Germline V CDR1 and CDR2: SGHNT, YENEEA. Trimming removed 1 base at V and 8 bases at J, with 26 bases between. CDR3: CASSLVAGVGILTGGYTF. CDR3 sequence (DNA): TGTGCCAGCAGCTTAGTTGCCGGGGTCGGCATCTTAACGGGCGGCTACACCTTC.

The chain uses TRBV30 and TRBJ2-7; D is possibly TRBD1 (6 bases). Germline assignment: CDR1 GTSNPN and CDR2 SVGIG (reference sequence). The CDR3 length is 14 residues. Deletions cut 1 base from V and 3 bases from J, with 13 bases between. For the CDR3, the DNA is TGTGCCTGGAGTGCCCAGGGGCGTCGCTACGAGCAGTACTTC. Translating gives CAWSAQGRRYEQYF.

The chain employs TRBV7-6 and TRBJ1-5; possibly TRBD1 for D (5 bases). This CDR3 has 17 amino acids. Germline V gives CDR1 SGHVS, CDR2 FNYEAQ. Trimming removed 3 bases at V and 6 bases at J, with 21 bases between. The CDR3, as DNA: TGTGCCAGCAGCTTGAAGGCGCGACAGCTCGGTCGTCAGCCCCAGCATTTT. Amino acids: CASSLKARQLGRQPQHF. The full variable domain, its missing parts supplied by reference TRBV7-6 and TRBJ1-5, is GAGVSQSPRYKVTKRGQDVALRCDPISGHVSLYWYRQALGQGPEFLTYFNYEAQQDKSGLPNDRFSAERPEGSISTLTIQRTEQRDSAMYRCASSLKARQLGRQPQHFGDGTRLSIL.

The CDR3 reads CASSAEGGLGKETQYF. The CDR3 DNA reads TGTGCCAGCAGCGCCGAGGGGGGACTAGGGAAAGAGACCCAGTACTTC. The rearrangement joins TRBV9 to TRBJ2-5, with 8 bases matching TRBD2. Germline trimming cut 3 bases from V and 3 bases from J; bases unmatched to any gene: 10. The CDR3 runs 16 residues. The germline gives CDR1 SGDLS, CDR2 YYNGEE.

This chain uses TRBV7-2 with TRBJ2-5; TRBD1 is a possible D gene (5 bases). The CDR3 length is 15 residues. Germline lookup yields CDR1 SGHTA and CDR2 FQGNSA. Between the trimmed V and J ends, which lost 3 bases and 5 bases, there was a span of 16 bases. CDR3 loop: CASSFVAGRDETQYF. The CDR3 bases are TGTGCCAGCAGCTTCGTGGCAGGGCGAGACGAGACCCAGTACTTC. The complete variable domain, with remaining parts taken from reference TRBV7-2 and TRBJ2-5, reads GAGVSQSPSNKVTEKGKDVELRCDPISGHTALYWYRQSLGQGLEFLIYFQGNSAPDKSGLPSDRFSAERTGGSVSTLTIQRTQQEDSAVYLCASSFVAGRDETQYFGPGTRLLVL.

V usage is TRBV30 and J usage is TRBJ2-1, with 8 bases aligning to TRBD1. The CDR3 length is 18 residues. Looked up from germline, CDR1 is GTSNPN and CDR2 is SVGIG (reference sequence). V dropped 3 bases and J dropped 7; count of bases not matched to a gene: 20. CDR3 protein: CAWSGPDRENDYYNEQFF. The CDR3 DNA follows: TGTGCCTGGAGCGGGCCGGACAGGGAAAATGACTACTATAATGAGCAGTTCTTC.

The chain has TRBV7-3 and TRBJ2-2; D not resolved. Germline V lookup: CDR1 SGHTA, CDR2 FQGTGA. Trimming pared 2 bases from V and 3 bases from J, leaving 7 bases between. This CDR3 has 14 amino acids. The CDR3 DNA is TGTGCCAGCAGCTTATCCAGCGACACCGGGGAGCTGTTTTTT. Encoded protein: CASSLSSDTGELFF.

The genes are TRBV6-1 and TRBJ2-1, with D possibly TRBD1 on 7 matching bases. CDR1 MNHNS and CDR2 SASEGT come from the germline V gene. This CDR3 is 13 amino acids long. Trimming shortened V by 6 bases and J by 8 bases, and 14 bases separated the two germline ends. The CDR3 DNA reads TGTGCCAGCAGCGTTCAGGGGGGAGATGAGCAGTTCTTC. Its protein product is CASSVQGGDEQFF.

The J gene is TRBJ1-2, the V gene TRBV5-1, with D possibly TRBD1 on 5 matching bases. This CDR3 comprises 14 residues. Germline V lookup: CDR1 SGHRS, CDR2 YFSETQ. Between the trimmed V and J ends, which lost 1 base and 7 bases, there was a span of 14 bases. CDR3 residues: CASSLFGTDGGYTF. CDR3 sequence (DNA): TGCGCCAGCAGCTTGTTTGGGACGGATGGTGGCTACACCTTC.

V usage is TRBV6-1 and J usage is TRBJ1-1, with D uncertain. The germline gives CDR1 MNHNS, CDR2 SASEGT. The CDR3 length is 15 residues. Trimming shortened V by 7 bases and J by 4 bases, and 19 bases separated the two germline ends. The CDR3 DNA sequence: TGTGCCAGCATTCCCTCCCGGGCGGCCACCACTGAAGCTTTCTTT. Translation: CASIPSRAATTEAFF.

The rearrangement links TRBV6-1 to TRBJ1-3, with 12 positions matching TRBD1. The CDR3 extends over 15 amino acids. The J segment lost 7 bases and the V segment lost 8 bases, leaving 9 bases of the junction unmatched. Per germline, CDR1 MNHNS and CDR2 SASEGT. In nucleotides, the CDR3 is TGTGCCAGCGGGGCCGGGACAGGGGGCGCGAACACCATATATTTT. Its translation is CASGAGTGGANTIYF.

This clone was found a few times. V and J are TRBV7-6 and TRBJ1-1; D gene ambiguous. The CDR3 is 13 residues long. Germline loops: CDR1 SGHVS, CDR2 FNYEAQ. The V end lost 1 base, the J end lost 3 bases, and 6 bases lay between the germline ends. The CDR3 spells CASSLGAYTEAFF. The CDR3 nucleotides read TGTGCCAGCAGCTTAGGGGCGTACACTGAAGCTTTCTTT.

The V gene is TRBV6-6, the J gene TRBJ2-5, with D perhaps matching TRBD2 (6 bases). The CDR3 is made up of 14 amino acids. The germline V gene encodes CDR1 MNHNY and CDR2 SVGAGI (reference sequence). The V end was cut by 2 bases, the J end by 3 bases, with 10 bases between. DNA for the CDR3: TGTGCCAGCAGTTACGCGGGACTTAAAGAGACCCAGTACTTC. Protein: CASSYAGLKETQYF.

The table lists this clone with a few counts. The V gene is TRBV14, the J gene TRBJ2-7, with D unresolved. The CDR3 runs to 15 residues. The V gene's germline CDR1 is SGHDN and CDR2 FVKESK. Between the trimmed V and J ends, which lost 1 base and 0 bases, there was a span of 10 bases. This CDR3 is CASSQGPLSSYEQYF. In nucleotides, the CDR3 is TGTGCCAGCAGCCAAGGACCGCTCAGCTCCTACGAGCAGTACTTC.

This clone has just a few counts. V gene TRBV2 combines with J gene TRBJ1-2; a weak D match, TRBD1 (5 bases). CDR3 length: 14 amino acids. V lost 11 bases and J lost 6, with 22 bases in between. Germline V lookup: CDR1 SNHLY, CDR2 FYNNEI. The CDR3 reads CADRDRLGDDGYTF. The CDR3 DNA is TGTGCCGACCGGGACCGCCTTGGGGATGATGGCTACACCTTC.

On this clone itself: This same CDR3 is encoded by further DNA sequences in the sample. V gene TRBV9 combines with J gene TRBJ2-7; 7 bases are shared with TRBD2. Germline CDR1 is SGDLS and CDR2 is YYNGEE. The junction had 3 bases not matched to a gene; V was cut back by 0 bases and J by 3 bases. The length of the CDR3 is 14 residues. As DNA, the CDR3 is TGTGCCAGCAGCGTAGGGGGCGGGGGCTACGAGCAGTACTTC. It codes for CASSVGGGGYEQYF.

The CDR3 nucleotides are TGCGCCAGCAGTGTTATAGGGTATCAGCCCCAGCATTTT. The encoded protein is CASSVIGYQPQHF. V is TRBV10-2 and J is TRBJ1-5, with unresolved D. Germline V gene lookup returns CDR1 WSHSY and CDR2 SAAADI. The CDR3 extends over 13 amino acids. The germline V and J ends were trimmed by 4 bases and 5 bases, with 9 bases remaining between them.

Written as DNA, the CDR3 is TGTGCCAGCGGGTTGCTGAGGGGGAGTGAAGCTTTCTTT. It yields the protein CASGLLRGSEAFF. The chain has TRBV7-9 and TRBJ1-1; possible D gene TRBD1, 6 bases. V lost 8 bases to trimming and J lost 7 bases, with 17 bases between them. Germline V lookup: CDR1 SEHNR, CDR2 FQNEAQ (reference sequence). This CDR3 contains 13 residues.